This TCR beta chain stems from a study of T cell repertoires in cytomegalovirus infection. Study details: A matching HLA type, together with CMV infection, was signaled by public TCR beta signatures.

This clonotype was seen a few times. The CDR3 covers 16 residues. Germline V gene data show CDR1 as ENHRY and CDR2 as SYGVKD. V was clipped by 0 bases and J by 1 base; unmatched bases: 6. TCRdb used MiXCR to reprocess the reads, holding one entry per CDR3 protein. The repertoire holds about 450,000 distinct CDR3 sequences, with around 32% as singletons. Specimen: PBMCs. This chain uses TRBV10-3 with TRBJ2-7, with TRBD1 matching 7 bases. This clonotype was obtained from a human donor in good health (CMV status not recorded). Some clones in this sample may be carry-over from other donors' samples. CDR3 in DNA: TGTGCCATCAGTGAGTCTCGACAGGGCTCGTCCTACGAGCAGTACTTC. Translating gives CAISESRQGSSYEQYF.